Below, 15 T cell receptor beta chains from the same sample are listed, as sequenced in a study of Ad26.COV2.S vaccination and SARS-CoV-2 variants. Specified treatment: approximately 18 received Ad26.COV2.S at low or high dose, single or two shots; about 5 received placebo; per-sample allocation not given. Sampling was done on day 63 after the first vaccine or placebo injection. Assay: immunoSEQ multiplex PCR; the TCRdb copy retains only in-frame clones and omits some. The sample contains under 400,000 clones, more than 75% of which appear only once. This material consisted of peripheral blood, taken in a trial of Ad26.COV2.S vaccine versus placebo. The receptors derive from a person aged 18-60 years who received the Ad26.COV2.S COVID-19 vaccine or a placebo.

The rearrangement joins TRBV27 to TRBJ2-7; 12 bases are shared with TRBD1. Germline CDR1 and CDR2: MNHEY and SMNVEV (reference sequence). The V and J ends lost 5 bases and 2 bases, in that order; junction bases with no gene match: 13. The CDR3 covers 18 residues. The CDR3 bases are TGTGCCAGCAGTACATACTCACCGGGACAGGGGGCCCCCTACGAGCAGTACTTC. It translates to CASSTYSPGQGAPYEQYF.

The chain employs TRBV7-2 and TRBJ1-2; 8 nucleotides align to TRBD1. CDR1 and CDR2 (germline): SGHTA, FQGNSA. The CDR3 covers 13 residues. V trimming: 5 bases; J trimming: 5 bases; junction bases outside the gene matches: 4. The chain's CDR3 is CASSEDREYGYTF. CDR3 DNA: TGTGCCAGCAGCGAGGACAGGGAATATGGCTACACCTTC.

J is TRBJ1-2 and V is TRBV9, with D possibly matching TRBD1 (6 bases). V was clipped by 4 bases and J by 2 bases, with 18 bases between them. The CDR3 contains 16 residues. The germline V gene encodes CDR1 SGDLS and CDR2 YYNGEE. CDR3: CASSPRADRTNYGYTF. CDR3 nucleotide sequence: TGTGCCAGCAGCCCTCGAGCTGACAGGACCAACTATGGCTACACCTTC.

The rearrangement uses TRBV7-2 and TRBJ1-5, with TRBD1 matching over 8 bases. Trimming cost V 5 bases and J 5 bases; bases outside gene matches: 8. CDR1 is SGHTA, CDR2 FQGNSA, per germline. The CDR3 covers 15 residues. CDR3 sequence: CASSPRSDRDQPQHF. DNA for the CDR3: TGTGCCAGCAGCCCCAGATCGGACAGGGATCAGCCCCAGCATTTT.

The chain is built from TRBV6-1 and TRBJ1-5, with a possible D match to TRBD1 (6 bases). The CDR3 is 19 residues long. Between the trimmed V and J ends, which lost 3 bases and 1 base, there was a span of 22 bases. Germline V gene sequence: CDR1 MNHNS, CDR2 SASEGT. The CDR3 loop is CASSDPLFTGKVSNQPQHF. CDR3 nucleotide sequence: TGTGCCAGCAGTGACCCTTTATTTACAGGGAAAGTAAGCAATCAGCCCCAGCATTTT.

The V call is TRBV27, the J call TRBJ2-7; 8 nucleotides agree with TRBD2. With V trimmed by 2 bases and J by 6 bases, 6 bases remained unmatched. Germline values: CDR1 MNHEY, CDR2 SMNVEV (reference sequence). This CDR3 has 14 amino acids. The CDR3 protein is CASSLREGLGEQYF. CDR3 in DNA: TGTGCCAGCAGTTTACGGGAGGGGCTCGGCGAGCAGTACTTC.

The chain links TRBV3-1 (or the pseudogene TRBV3-2) to TRBJ2-1; D gene unclear. Germline loops: CDR1 LGHDT, CDR2 YNNKEL (reference sequence). Deletions cut 4 bases from V and 8 bases from J, with 9 bases between. This CDR3 has 12 amino acids. CDR3 loop: CASSPYRDEQFF. CDR3 sequence (DNA): TGTGCCAGCAGCCCTTATAGGGATGAGCAGTTCTTC.

The rearrangement uses TRBV30 and TRBJ2-2, with 9 bases fitting TRBD1. This CDR3 is built from 18 residues. The V and J ends lost 3 bases and 2 bases, in that order; junction bases with no gene match: 13. Germline-derived CDR1 and CDR2 are GTSNPN and SVGIG (reference sequence). In DNA, the CDR3 is TGTGCCTGGAGAGCCGGTAAAGGGACAGGGACTAACACCGGGGAGCTGTTTTTT. The encoded protein is CAWRAGKGTGTNTGELFF.

The chain couples TRBV11-3 to TRBJ2-5; 11 bases match TRBD2. Germline V gives CDR1 SGHNT, CDR2 YENEEA. The CDR3 runs 17 residues. V trimming: 6 bases; J trimming: 5 bases; junction bases outside the gene matches: 14. The CDR3 sequence: CASRRPGLAVLRETQYF. The CDR3 bases are TGTGCCAGCAGGCGTCCGGGACTAGCGGTCCTCCGTGAGACCCAGTACTTC.

The chain is built from TRBV27 and TRBJ1-6; D unresolved. The V gene lost 3 bases and the J gene lost 7 bases, with 4 bases spanning the gap. Germline assignment: CDR1 MNHEY and CDR2 SMNVEV (reference sequence). CDR3 length: 12 residues. In DNA form, the CDR3 reads TGTGCCAGCAGTTTTCGGAATTCACCCCTCCACTTT. Translation gives CASSFRNSPLHF.

This clone has more than one count but fewer than ten. V usage is TRBV4-2 and J usage is TRBJ1-1; D remains ambiguous. CDR3 size: 12 residues. V lost 3 bases to trimming and J lost 7 bases, with 9 bases between them. The V gene's germline CDR1 is LGHNA and CDR2 YNFKEQ. The CDR3 loop is CASSQGSVEAFF. For the CDR3, the DNA is TGTGCCAGCAGCCAGGGGTCCGTTGAAGCTTTCTTT.

This clone showed up just a few times. V usage is TRBV30 and J usage is TRBJ1-5; 7 bases agree with TRBD1. Per germline, CDR1 GTSNPN and CDR2 SVGIG (reference sequence). J lost 2 bases, V lost 4 bases, and 2 bases had no gene match. This CDR3 region has 13 residues. CDR3 protein: CAWNRGGNQPQHF. CDR3 coding DNA: TGTGCCTGGAACAGGGGAGGCAATCAGCCCCAGCATTTT.

The V gene is TRBV6-1, the J gene TRBJ1-1, with unresolved D. CDR1 and CDR2 (germline): MNHNS, SASEGT. The CDR3 has 15 amino acids. V lost 2 bases to trimming and J lost 5 bases, with 15 bases between them. CDR3 loop: CASSEPAHSRTEAFF. The DNA for the CDR3 is TGTGCCAGCAGTGAACCAGCCCATAGTCGGACTGAAGCTTTCTTT.

The chain has TRBV7-2 and TRBJ1-1; D gene unclear. The CDR3 has 13 amino acids. V shed 5 bases and J shed 7 bases, with 14 bases lying between them. The germline V gene has CDR1 SGHTA and CDR2 FQGNSA. The CDR3 region is CASSDSWGGEAFF. CDR3 DNA: TGTGCCAGCAGCGACTCGTGGGGTGGTGAAGCTTTCTTT.

J is TRBJ1-1 and V is TRBV6-6; TRBD1 matches at 7 bases. J lost 9 bases, V lost 5 bases, and 18 bases had no gene match. This CDR3 contains 16 residues. Germline V gives CDR1 MNHNY, CDR2 SVGAGI (reference sequence). The chain's CDR3 is CASSLDTGAASRKAFF. The CDR3 region has the DNA TGTGCCAGCAGTCTTGATACAGGGGCTGCCTCCAGAAAAGCTTTCTTT.